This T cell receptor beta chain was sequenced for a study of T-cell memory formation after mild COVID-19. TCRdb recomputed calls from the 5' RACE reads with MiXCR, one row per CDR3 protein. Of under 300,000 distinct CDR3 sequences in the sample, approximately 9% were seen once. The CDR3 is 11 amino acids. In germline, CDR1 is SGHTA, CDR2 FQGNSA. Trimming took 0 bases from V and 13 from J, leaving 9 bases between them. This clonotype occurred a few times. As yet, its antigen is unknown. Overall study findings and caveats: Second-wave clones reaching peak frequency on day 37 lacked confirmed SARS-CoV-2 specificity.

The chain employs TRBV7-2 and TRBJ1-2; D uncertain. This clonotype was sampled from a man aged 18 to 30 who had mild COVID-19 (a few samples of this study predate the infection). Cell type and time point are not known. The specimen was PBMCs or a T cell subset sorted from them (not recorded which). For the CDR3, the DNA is TGTGCCAGCAGCTTAGCCCCTTCCTGCACCTTC. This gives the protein CASSLAPSCTF.